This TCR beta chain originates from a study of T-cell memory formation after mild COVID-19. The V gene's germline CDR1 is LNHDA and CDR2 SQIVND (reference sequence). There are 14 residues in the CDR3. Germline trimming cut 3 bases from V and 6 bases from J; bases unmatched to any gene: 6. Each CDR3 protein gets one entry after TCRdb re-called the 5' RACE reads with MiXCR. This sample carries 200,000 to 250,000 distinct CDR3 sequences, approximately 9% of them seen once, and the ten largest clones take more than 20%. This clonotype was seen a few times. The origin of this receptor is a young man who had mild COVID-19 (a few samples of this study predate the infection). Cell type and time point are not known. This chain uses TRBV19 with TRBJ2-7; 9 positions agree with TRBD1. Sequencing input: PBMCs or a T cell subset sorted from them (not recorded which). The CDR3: CASSIGTGYGEQYF. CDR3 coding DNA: TGTGCCAGTAGTATCGGGACAGGGTATGGCGAGCAGTACTTC.